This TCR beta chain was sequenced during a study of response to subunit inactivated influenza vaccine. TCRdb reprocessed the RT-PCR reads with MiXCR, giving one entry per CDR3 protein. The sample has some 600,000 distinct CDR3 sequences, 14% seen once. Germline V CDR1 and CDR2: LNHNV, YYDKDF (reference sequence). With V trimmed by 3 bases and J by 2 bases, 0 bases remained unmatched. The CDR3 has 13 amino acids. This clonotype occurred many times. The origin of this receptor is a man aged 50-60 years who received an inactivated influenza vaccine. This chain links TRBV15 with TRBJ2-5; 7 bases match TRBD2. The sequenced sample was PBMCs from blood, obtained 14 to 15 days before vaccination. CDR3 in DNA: TGTGCCACCAGCAGGGGACTACAAGAGACCCAGTACTTC. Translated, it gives CATSRGLQETQYF.